Listed below are T cell receptor beta chains from one sample, sequenced in a study of T cell changes during pregnancy in multiple sclerosis. Clones were read by immunoSEQ multiplex PCR, and TCRdb kept only the in-frame ones, dropping some. The repertoire consists of over 55,000 clones, with around 94% occurring once and the leading ten covering 3% to 3.5%. The sample in question was CD8+ T cells from peripheral blood mononuclear cells, obtained in the third trimester of pregnancy. Source of these receptors: a female donor with multiple sclerosis, enrolled in a pregnancy study. CDR3s include the opening cysteine and the closing phenylalanine or tryptophan. The order of the fields is D gene, clone size, V gene, J gene, CDR3 protein, CDR3 DNA. A D gene is named only where the DNA matches it firmly. Some rows mark clone size as missing; the rest say once, few, many or name a class of expanded clone.

>TRBD2|once|TRBV9|TRBJ2-1
CASSGGLAGAGEQFF
TGTGCCAGCAGCGGGGGACTAGCGGGAGCAGGGGAGCAGTTCTTC
>TRBD2|-|TRBV28|TRBJ2-1
CASSFAGGYNEQFF
TGTGCCAGCAGTTTCGCGGGAGGTTACAATGAGCAGTTCTTC
>TRBD2|-|TRBV5-4|TRBJ2-7
CASSLGLAEQYF
TGTGCCAGCAGCCTGGGACTAGCGGAGCAGTACTTC
>-|-|TRBV9|TRBJ2-7
CASSVAGARGLGEQYF
TGTGCCAGCAGCGTAGCTGGTGCCAGGGGATTGGGCGAGCAGTACTTC
>TRBD2|once|TRBV13|TRBJ2-2
CASSSGLAGAPVAAGELFF
TGTGCCAGCAGCTCCGGACTAGCGGGAGCACCAGTAGCGGCCGGGGAGCTGTTTTTT
>-|-|TRBV4-1|TRBJ2-5
CASSYRDSRGGQYF
TGCGCCAGCAGCTACCGGGACTCCAGAGGCGGCCAATACTTC
>-|-|TRBV28|TRBJ2-5
CASGSEGGQGETQYF
TGTGCCAGCGGGTCGGAGGGGGGGCAGGGGGAGACCCAGTACTTC
>-|once|TRBV27|TRBJ1-5
CASMIGGFGNQPQHF
TGTGCCAGCATGATCGGGGGGTTCGGCAATCAGCCCCAGCATTTT
>TRBD2|-|TRBV4-1|TRBJ2-7
CASSYLNLLAGGNNEQYF
TGCGCCAGCAGCTATTTGAATCTCCTAGCGGGAGGTAATAACGAGCAGTACTTC
>-|once|TRBV4-1|TRBJ1-5
CASSQEYPPTGTPNQPQHF
TGCGCCAGCAGCCAAGAATATCCCCCAACCGGGACACCTAATCAGCCCCAGCATTTT
>TRBD1|-|TRBV6-5|TRBJ2-7
CASSWDRGALQYF
TGTGCCAGCAGCTGGGACAGAGGGGCCCTGCAGTACTTC
>TRBD2|-|TRBV4-3|TRBJ2-7
CASSHEASGSQYEQYF
TGCGCCAGCAGCCACGAAGCTAGCGGGAGTCAATACGAGCAGTACTTC
>TRBD2|-|TRBV18|TRBJ2-7
CASSPREGHIYEQYF
TGTGCCAGCTCACCCCGGGAGGGACATATTTACGAGCAGTACTTC
>-|-|TRBV29-1|TRBJ2-7
CSVTGPEDGEQYF
TGCAGCGTTACAGGACCTGAGGATGGCGAGCAGTACTTC
>TRBD2|-|TRBV5-1|TRBJ2-6
CASSLSGGLVSGANVLTF
TGCGCCAGCAGCTTATCGGGGGGTCTGGTCTCTGGGGCCAACGTCCTGACTTTC
>-|-|TRBV5-6|TRBJ2-3
CASSLLTSGGTDTQYF
TGTGCCAGCAGCTTGTTAACCAGCGGAGGCACAGATACGCAGTATTTT
>TRBD2|-|TRBV5-1|TRBJ2-1
CASSVNPRLAGGRYIDEQFF
TGCGCCAGCAGCGTGAACCCCAGGCTAGCGGGAGGGCGTTACATCGATGAGCAGTTCTTC
>-|-|TRBV4-2|TRBJ2-6
CASSQDLGSGANVLTF
TGTGCCAGCAGCCAAGACCTCGGCTCTGGGGCCAACGTCCTGACTTTC
>TRBD1|-|TRBV19|TRBJ1-2
CASSNPRPGGFGYTF
TGTGCCAGTAGTAACCCACGCCCAGGGGGCTTTGGCTACACCTTC
>TRBD1|-|TRBV29-1|TRBJ1-1
CSVGQGETEAFF
TGCAGCGTGGGACAGGGGGAGACTGAAGCTTTCTTT
>-|-|TRBV5-1|TRBJ1-2
CASSLSSGDLYYGYTF
TGCGCCAGCAGCTTGAGTTCGGGGGACCTGTACTATGGCTACACCTTC
>-|-|TRBV7-2|TRBJ2-3
CASSPEAGSTDTQYF
TGTGCCAGCAGCCCAGAGGCGGGGAGCACAGATACGCAGTATTTT
>TRBD2|once|TRBV30|TRBJ2-7
CAWKTSGYEQYF
TGTGCCTGGAAGACTAGCGGCTACGAGCAGTACTTC
>TRBD1|-|TRBV18|TRBJ1-5
CASSPTGTGFYSNQPQHF
TGTGCCAGCTCACCTACCGGGACAGGGTTCTATAGCAATCAGCCCCAGCATTTT
>-|-|TRBV11-2|TRBJ2-7
CASSLEYTSYEQYF
TGTGCCAGCAGCTTAGAGTACACGTCCTACGAGCAGTACTTC
>-|-|TRBV6-6|TRBJ2-3
CASSLYLQGRNGTQYF
TGTGCCAGCAGTCTATATTTACAGGGACGGAATGGTACGCAGTATTTT
>-|once|TRBV30|TRBJ2-1
CAWSDGLGGEQFF
TGTGCCTGGAGTGACGGTCTAGGCGGTGAGCAGTTCTTC